This entry features one TCR beta chain sequence. Its target is unknown. Produced via immunoSEQ multiplex PCR; TCRdb's table is partial and in-frame only. The sample consists of some 86,000 clones, about 85% of them appearing once. The sample comes from a study of OX40 agonist ivuxolimab in advanced cancers. In the study overall: Patients undergoing dose escalation presented with hepatocellular carcinoma, melanoma, renal cell or head and neck cancer.

Regarding the study as a whole: Normalized T-cell clonal expansion was also low in a subset of nonresponders. Compared with others, partial responders at 0.1-3.0 mg/kg displayed clonal expansion among the lowest. Antigen targets of the expanded peripheral T cells went undetermined.

Germline CDR1 LNHDA, CDR2 SQIVND (reference sequence). This CDR3 is 13 amino acids long. Sequenced here: CD4+ or CD8+ T cells sorted from blood, sampled in a trial of the OX40 agonist ivuxolimab. This sequence joins TRBV19 and TRBJ2-5; TRBD2 agrees at 12 bases. The J call may be in error: the DNA end matches TRBJ2-7 better. This receptor was identified in an adult with an advanced solid tumor such as melanoma, head and neck, liver or kidney cancer. The DNA of the CDR3 is TGTGCCAGTAGGCTAGCGGGAGGGGACGAGCAGTACTTC. Its translation is CASRLAGGDEQYF.